This T cell receptor (beta chain) was sequenced for a study of control samples from healthy donors and cancer patients (TCRdb year 2020). The germline V gene supplies CDR1 LGHNA and CDR2 YSLEER. At the junction V is shortened by 0 bases and J by 5 bases; bases outside the gene matches: 13. The CDR3 runs 18 amino acids, cysteine and phenylalanine included. The DNA shown is the 54-base CDR3, in frame from base 1. The method was the immunoSEQ multiplex PCR assay. TCRdb took over this immuneACCESS table, retaining in-frame rearrangements with V and J assigned. Such tables are incomplete; in checked studies, under half of the missing clones stem from an unresolved V gene, and the remainder is unexplained. In all, the sample holds more than 90,000 clones, and around 88% of those were seen once. The leading ten clones occupy 7.8% of the sample. Regarding this clone: Its recognized antigen is unknown. No quality values exist for individual bases; no much larger clone is one base distant.

This clonotype originated in a man aged 25 to 40 in good health. Sequencing was performed on blood. The sequence joins TRBV4-3 to TRBJ2-3; TRBD2 matches 8 bases in the middle. The nucleotides are TGCGCCAGCAGCCAAGATCCTTCGGCGGGAGGTGCTTTAGATACGCAGTATTTT. Its amino acids are CASSQDPSAGGALDTQYF.